The next 11 T cell receptor beta chains were all read from a single sample in a study of identical twins. TCRdb re-called the 5' RACE reads through MiXCR, storing one row per CDR3 protein. The profile covers about 220,000 distinct CDR3 sequences, with under 8.5% appearing a single time and roughly 15% taken by the ten largest. The sample also formed part of further work on T cells expressing NK-cell markers.

The sequenced material came from CD8+ T cells sorted from blood. Every receptor here comes from a woman between 18 and 30 years old in good health.

CDR3 sequence: CASSVEGGEFVHEQYF. As DNA, the CDR3 is TGTGCCAGCAGCGTAGAAGGGGGGGAATTCGTCCACGAGCAGTACTTC. The V and J genes are TRBV9 and TRBJ2-7; a possible D gene is TRBD2 (7 bases). The CDR3 length is 16 residues. Per germline, CDR1 SGDLS and CDR2 YYNGEE. Deletions cut 0 bases from V and 5 bases from J, with 18 bases between. The entire variable domain, with the rest obtained from reference TRBV9 and TRBJ2-7, is as follows: DSGVTQTPKHLITATGQRVTLRCSPRSGDLSVYWYQQSLDQGLQFLIQYYNGEERAKGNILERFSAQQFPDLHSELNLSSLELGDSALYFCASSVEGGEFVHEQYFGPGTRLTVT.

This clonotype was found a few times. This CDR3 is CASSDTTSGGGQETQYF. CDR3 nucleotides: TGTGCCAGCAGTGACACCACTAGCGGGGGGGGACAAGAGACCCAGTACTTC. The gene calls are TRBV6-4 and TRBJ2-5; TRBD2 agrees at 13 bases. The CDR3 covers 17 residues. V lost 2 bases to trimming and J lost 2 bases; unmatched junction nucleotides: 5. The germline V gene has CDR1 MRHNA and CDR2 SNTAGT.

This sequence joins TRBV6-1 and TRBJ2-1, with 8 nucleotides matching TRBD2. CDR1 MNHNS and CDR2 SASEGT come from the germline V gene. CDR3 length: 15 residues. J was trimmed by 8 bases and V by 5 bases; bases with no gene match: 11. The CDR3 region has the DNA TGTGCCAGCAGTCGGGGGGCGGGGGGCCCCTATGAGCAGTTCTTC. It codes for CASSRGAGGPYEQFF.

This clonotype was counted many times. J is TRBJ2-7 and V is TRBV12-3 or TRBV12-4; D possibly uses TRBD1 or TRBD2 (5 bases each). With 0 bases removed from V and 6 bases from J, the gap between germline ends came to 18 bases. CDR3 size: 16 residues. This CDR3 is CASSLALTGPSTEQYF. CDR3 bases: TGTGCCAGCAGTTTAGCTCTGACGGGACCGTCGACCGAGCAGTACTTC.

The V gene is TRBV7-9, the J gene TRBJ2-7, with a weak D call TRBD2 (6 bases). CDR3 length: 15 residues. CDR1 and CDR2 from the germline V gene are SEHNR and FQNEAQ (reference sequence). Deletions cut 7 bases from V and 0 bases from J, with 16 bases between. The CDR3 region is CASTPPGGYSYEQYF. DNA of the CDR3: TGTGCCAGCACCCCTCCCGGAGGGTACTCCTACGAGCAGTACTTC.

This clonotype showed up just a few times. The CDR3 nucleotides are TGTGCCAGCAGCAAACCCGGGGGGGGCACAGATACGCAGTATTTT. Encoded protein: CASSKPGGGTDTQYF. The rearrangement uses TRBV7-9 and TRBJ2-3, with 8 bases lining up with TRBD2. Germline V gene sequence: CDR1 SEHNR, CDR2 FQNEAQ (reference sequence). The J segment lost 1 base and the V segment lost 5 bases, leaving 5 bases of the junction unmatched. The CDR3 is 15 residues long.

V gene TRBV7-9 combines with J gene TRBJ2-5; D remains ambiguous. Germline CDR1 reads SEHNR; CDR2 reads FQNEAQ (reference sequence). The CDR3 has 15 residues. Trimming removed 1 base from V and 2 bases from J, with 11 bases in between. In nucleotides, the CDR3 is TGTGCCAGCAGCTTAGGGCCGACAAAGCAAGAGACCCAGTACTTC. It specifies CASSLGPTKQETQYF.

The chain couples TRBV12-3 or TRBV12-4 to TRBJ2-7; 8 positions match TRBD1. The CDR3 totals 14 residues. After removal of 5 bases from V and 5 bases from J, the junction contained 8 bases not matched to a gene. The CDR3 nucleotides are TGTGCCAGCAGTCAAGACAGGGGAATCGACGAGCAGTACTTC. This gives the protein CASSQDRGIDEQYF.

This clonotype appeared a few times. The chain has TRBV4-3 and TRBJ2-7; TRBD2 matches at 8 bases. CDR3 size: 18 residues. CDR1 is LGHNA, CDR2 YSLEER, per germline. The junction had 13 bases not matched to a gene; V was cut back by 0 bases and J by 3 bases. CDR3 sequence: CASSQESPVSGTNYEQYF. Written as DNA, the CDR3 is TGCGCCAGCAGCCAAGAATCCCCGGTTAGCGGGACCAACTACGAGCAGTACTTC.

The genes are TRBV9 and TRBJ2-1; no clear D gene. CDR3 length: 16 amino acids. V lost 4 bases and J lost 0, with 14 bases in between. Germline CDR1 is SGDLS and CDR2 is YYNGEE. Here the CDR3 reads CASSPRVGSSYNEQFF. In DNA form, the CDR3 reads TGTGCCAGCAGCCCACGGGTGGGCAGCTCCTACAATGAGCAGTTCTTC.

This clonotype was seen a few times. This chain uses TRBV29-1 with TRBJ2-7; TRBD1 matches at 9 bases. V shed 0 bases and J 3 bases; nucleotides not matched to a gene: 6. This CDR3 spans 15 amino acids. Germline assignment: CDR1 SQVTM and CDR2 ANQGSEA. Here the CDR3 DNA reads TGCAGCGTTGAAGATCGCGTGACAGGGGGCTACGAGCAGTACTTC. Amino acids: CSVEDRVTGGYEQYF.